This T cell receptor beta chain was obtained from a study of cytotoxic CD8 clonotypes in ibrutinib-treated CLL (dated by TCRdb to the early 2020s). Background for the entire study: In this cohort, approximately 15 patients were treatment-naive and about a dozen were relapsed/refractory, while some 18 had unmutated IGHV. Response samples were obtained after a median of around eleven months of treatment, with a range of roughly 6 to 40 months. On average, each sample had roughly 230,000 productive templates and roughly 95,000 productive rearrangements. Longitudinal samples were available for about 30% of the roughly 86 trial participants. Cryopreserved peripheral blood mononuclear cells were obtained before treatment, at response, and at either sustained remission or disease progression. Partial responses were observed in 24 patients and complete responses in 2; after a median follow-up of 68 months, remission was maintained in 15 or so patients and progression was observed in approximately 12. Patients were still on ibrutinib when every remission and progressive disease sample was collected. What the research found in general, with its limitations: Public clonotypes were rare and either shrank or stayed stable during treatment, and the rise in clonality at ibrutinib response reflected expansion of private clonotypes. At ibrutinib response clonality went up, during sustained remission it held steady, and at progression it dropped back toward baseline. Lymph node repertoires were not examined, and the timing of sampling was not matched between patients in sustained remission and those whose disease progressed. Baseline clonality was found to be higher than that of age-matched healthy donors and was strongly correlated with circulating CD8+ T-cell counts.

A MiSeq instrument was used for deep resolution sequencing, which targeted depths ranging from 1 in 1 million up to 1 in 200,000 T cells, with coverage averaging 10x for each clonotype. The immunoSEQ hsTCRB Kit was used to generate the TCR beta libraries. Under the source paper's analysis protocol: Data were analyzed with ImmunoSEQ Data Assistant and ImmunoSEQ Analyzer, with V, D and J genes assigned per IMGT definitions. Clonality, which ranges from 0 to 1, was calculated as one minus the normalized Shannon entropy of productive rearrangement frequencies. Public clonotype analysis was restricted to overrepresented clonotypes comprising at least 0.05% of each patient's repertoire. Some 12 age-matched healthy donor repertoires from immuneACCESS served as clonality controls. TCRdb limited this immuneACCESS table to in-frame rearrangements with V and J called. A share of clones is missing; checked studies link under half to unresolved V genes, and the rest is unexplained. The V and J calls and clone size are taken from that table; D and trimming were inferred from the DNA. Counted in this sample were more than 110,000 clones; more than 85% of them appeared once. Approximately 11% of the sample is in the top ten clones.

The meaning of the sample's time point label: eleven to twelve months on ibrutinib. Around 2 micrograms of genomic DNA were extracted from cryopreserved PBMCs for TCR beta library preparation. Longitudinal blood samples from CLL patients on ibrutinib monotherapy were analyzed using high-throughput TCR beta sequencing. The patients took part in an open-label, single-center phase 2 trial of ibrutinib monotherapy. Comments on this clone: This clone's antigen is unknown. No base-level quality is on record; no much larger clone is a single base apart.

A distance of 12 bases separates the germline ends of V and J, which lose 6 bases and 6 bases respectively. The CDR3 covers 11 residues, taking in both the cysteine and the phenylalanine. The entry retains the CDR3 DNA only, 33 bases that are in frame from base 1. The germline V gene (reference sequence) yields DFQATT for CDR1 and SNEGSKA for CDR2. The chain couples TRBV20-1 to TRBJ2-7; the D gene remains uncertain. The sample consisted of PBMCs, taken after 12 months of ibrutinib treatment. This sequence originates from a human donor with chronic lymphocytic leukemia. The DNA sequence is TGCAGTGCGGAAGATTTGGGCGAGCAGTACTTC. This gives the protein CSAEDLGEQYF.